This T cell receptor beta chain came from a study of cytomegalovirus exposure and HLA in healthy donors. The PCR used 60 Vbeta and 13 Jbeta primers. The protocol was immunoSEQ multiplex PCR, while the TCRdb copy is restricted to in-frame clones and leaves out a portion. This sample yields about 130,000 clones, of which 60% to 80% are seen a single time; 0.85% to 1.4% belongs to the top ten. The CDR3 runs 16 residues. Germline CDR1 and CDR2: SGHRS and YFSETQ. Trimming left V 4 bases short and J 0 bases short, with 15 bases between. The chain has TRBV5-1 and TRBJ2-3, with TRBD2 as a possible D gene (6 bases). Material: PBMCs. This sequence originates from a male donor in good health and CMV-seronegative. CDR3 in amino acids: CASSIRLVVSTDTQYF. In nucleotides, the CDR3 is TGCGCCAGCAGCATTAGACTAGTGGTTAGCACAGATACGCAGTATTTT. Full variable domain (outside the CDR3, taken from reference TRBV5-1 and TRBJ2-3): KAGVTQTPRYLIKTRGQQVTLSCSPISGHRSVSWYQQTPGQGLQFLFEYFSETQRNKGNFPGRFSGRQFSNSRSEMNVSTLELGDSALYLCASSIRLVVSTDTQYFGPGTRLTVL.